Listed below are T cell receptor beta chains from one sample, sequenced in a study of beta chain features in type 1 diabetes. Method: immunoSEQ multiplex PCR; TCRdb's copy keeps in-frame clones and lacks some. The profile shows 600,000 or so clones, approximately 13% of them singletons. The sequenced material came from naive CD4+ T cells from blood. The receptors stem from a young man with type 1 diabetes. Each CDR3 is given with its conserved first and last residue. The D gene is left open where the match is weak. Clone size is not always given. Where it is, it says once, few, many or a class for expanded clones.

size	V	D	J	DNA	CDR3
-	TRBV28	-	TRBJ2-7	TGTGCCAGCAGTTTGGCCTTCTCCTACGAGCAGTACTTC	CASSLAFSYEQYF
few	TRBV5-1	TRBD1	TRBJ1-3	TGCGCCAGCAGCCCGACAGGGGGCTCGGGAAACACCATATATTTT	CASSPTGGSGNTIYF
-	TRBV6-5	-	TRBJ2-1	TGTGCCAGCAGTTACGCAGCAAACAATGAGCAGTTCTTC	CASSYAANNEQFF
few	TRBV4-3	-	TRBJ2-6	TGCGCCAGCAGCCAGGCTTTTAGTCAACGCAGCTTCTCTGGGGCCAACGTCCTGACTTTC	CASSQAFSQRSFSGANVLTF
-	TRBV2	-	TRBJ2-2	TGTGCCAGCAGTGCCGATAGGTACACCGGGGAGCTGTTTTTT	CASSADRYTGELFF
few	TRBV4-2	-	TRBJ1-4	TGTGCCAGCAGCCTCGCCGGTGTGGTTGAACTGTTTTTT	CASSLAGVVELFF
-	TRBV7-2	-	TRBJ2-7	TGTGCCAGCAGCTTAGGGGGGCCTATGTCCTACGAGCAGTACTTC	CASSLGGPMSYEQYF
few	TRBV5-6	-	TRBJ1-4	TGTGCCAGCAGCTTGGTATCGGGGTTCGGTGAAAAACTGTTTTTT	CASSLVSGFGEKLFF
few	TRBV4-3	TRBD2	TRBJ2-3	TGCGCCAGCAGCCGCGCCGGGACTAGCGACACGACAGATACGCAGTATTTT	CASSRAGTSDTTDTQYF
-	TRBV4-3	TRBD1	TRBJ2-7	TGCGCCAGCAGCCGAACAGGGGCCTCCTCCTACGAGCAGTACTTC	CASSRTGASSYEQYF
-	TRBV19	TRBD1	TRBJ1-5	TGTGCCAGTAGTTCCCCTACAGGGGGCGATCAGCCCCAGCATTTT	CASSSPTGGDQPQHF
-	TRBV2	-	TRBJ1-4	TGTGCCAGCAGGCGACAGATATCAACTAATGAAAAACTGTTTTTT	CASRRQISTNEKLFF
-	TRBV7-2	-	TRBJ2-3	TGTGCCAGCAACGCCAACCCAAGCGGGTGGTATTTT	CASNANPSGWYF
few	TRBV9	-	TRBJ1-6	TGTGCCAGCAGCGTAGCGGGCAGCCTACAGTCACCCCTCCACTTT	CASSVAGSLQSPLHF
few	TRBV28	TRBD2	TRBJ2-1	TGTGCCAGCAGAACGACTAGCGGGGGTGGTAAGCAGTTCTTC	CASRTTSGGGKQFF
-	TRBV7-8	-	TRBJ1-2	TGTGCCAGCAGCTTAGTAGCCCGCTATGGCTACACCTTC	CASSLVARYGYTF
-	TRBV27	-	TRBJ2-2	TGTGCCAGCAGTTTAAGGGGGAGCGCCGGGGAGCTGTTTTTT	CASSLRGSAGELFF
-	TRBV18	-	TRBJ2-5	TGTGCCAGCTCACCTTACCATCATGGCCGGGGTCTCCAAGAGACCCAGTACTTC	CASSPYHHGRGLQETQYF
few	TRBV5-4	TRBD2	TRBJ2-7	TGTGCCAGCAGCAGGCCGGGACTAACCACCTACGAGCAGTACTTC	CASSRPGLTTYEQYF
-	TRBV7-2	-	TRBJ2-7	TGTGCCAGCAGCGTGACATTCTACGAGCAGTACTTC	CASSVTFYEQYF
once	TRBV2	-	TRBJ1-2	TGTGCCAGCAGTGAATACCCGGCCGGGGCTGATGCGGGCTACACCTTC	CASSEYPAGADAGYTF
-	TRBV19	-	TRBJ1-5	TGTGCCACCCAAACGAGGGCTAGCAATCAGCCCCAGCATTTT	CATQTRASNQPQHF
few	TRBV15	TRBD1	TRBJ2-3	TGTGCCACCAGCAGAGGTCAGGGGGCTGATACGCAGTATTTT	CATSRGQGADTQYF
few	TRBV9	-	TRBJ2-1	TGTGCCAGCTCTCAGGGGGGTTCTAGCTCCTACAATGAGCAGTTCTTC	CASSQGGSSSYNEQFF
few	TRBV9	TRBD1	TRBJ1-4	TGTGCCAGCAGCCCCCAGAGACAGGGGGGAAATGAAAAACTGTTTTTT	CASSPQRQGGNEKLFF
-	TRBV29-1	-	TRBJ2-4	TGCAGCGCTCTCGGAGGGGGCGCGGGGAACATTCAGTACTTC	CSALGGGAGNIQYF
few	TRBV6-6	TRBD1	TRBJ2-1	TGTGCCAGCAGGACAGGGGGCAATGAGCAGTTCTTC	CASRTGGNEQFF
few	TRBV16	-	TRBJ1-4	TGTGCCAGCAGCCGAGGCGGGGCCAGGGAAAAACTGTTTTTT	CASSRGGAREKLFF
few	TRBV20-1	-	TRBJ2-7	TGCAGTGCTAGGTACCTCGAGCAGTACTTC	CSARYLEQYF
few	TRBV10-3	-	TRBJ2-5	TGTGCCATCAGTGAGTCGCCTTATGCGGAGCAAGAGACCCAGTACTTC	CAISESPYAEQETQYF
-	TRBV30	-	TRBJ1-2	TGTGCCTGGAAGCCCCGGGTCGGGGCGGGTTATGGCTACACCTTC	CAWKPRVGAGYGYTF
few	TRBV5-6	-	TRBJ1-6	TGTGCCAGCAACCTGGGCGGGCCTGCGAATTCACCCCTCCACTTT	CASNLGGPANSPLHF
-	TRBV7-8	-	TRBJ1-5	TGTGCCAGCAGCTTGGACAGAAATCAGCCCCAGCATTTT	CASSLDRNQPQHF
-	TRBV15	-	TRBJ1-1	TGTGCCACCAGCAGAGCTTGGAAGGGCATGAACACTGAAGCTTTCTTT	CATSRAWKGMNTEAFF
-	TRBV9	-	TRBJ2-4	TGTGCCAGCAGCGTAAGGGGACTTCTAGGGGACATTCAGTACTTC	CASSVRGLLGDIQYF
few	TRBV7-2	TRBD1	TRBJ1-5	TGTGCCAGCACTGATACAGGGGGCAATCAGCCCCAGCATTTT	CASTDTGGNQPQHF
-	TRBV5-4	TRBD2	TRBJ2-5	TGTGCCAGCAGGGAGGGGACTAGCCAAGAGACCCAGTACTTC	CASREGTSQETQYF
-	TRBV6-5	TRBD1	TRBJ2-1	TGTGCCAGCAGGGCGCGGGACAGGGAGGGCTATGAGCAGTTCTTC	CASRARDREGYEQFF
-	TRBV30	-	TRBJ1-5	TGTGCCTGGAACCTCGGCCTCAATCAGCCCCAGCATTTT	CAWNLGLNQPQHF
few	TRBV2	-	TRBJ1-5	TGTGCCAGCAGTGAGGTAGGGGCCCCGCAGCCCCAGCATTTT	CASSEVGAPQPQHF
few	TRBV5-1	-	TRBJ2-5	TGCGCCAGCAGCTTGGCCCCCACAGGCGTGGAGACCCAGTACTTC	CASSLAPTGVETQYF
few	TRBV5-1	TRBD1	TRBJ2-7	TGCGCCAGCAGCCTCGGGGGACAGGGGAGGAACTACGAGCAGTACTTC	CASSLGGQGRNYEQYF